This is a list of T cell receptor beta chains from one sample in a study of human T cells and chemical hapten exposure. MiXCR, run by TCRdb on the RACE reads, gives a single entry per CDR3 protein. The sample has approximately 160,000 distinct CDR3 sequences; about 30% are singletons. Sequenced here: whole blood, sampled in connection with sensitization to the hapten diphenylcyclopropenone (DPC). The source of these receptors is a young woman with alopecia areata. Some clones in this sample may be carry-over from other donors' samples. Both conserved end residues are part of each CDR3. D genes are given only for firm matches. Rows may omit the clone size; those that give it use once, few, many or a size class.

d_gene: NA
j_gene: TRBJ2-3
abundance: NA
v_gene: TRBV7-6
CDR3nt: TGTGCCAGCAGCGCGCGACTTGCCACAGATACGCAGTATTTT
CDR3aa: CASSARLATDTQYF

d_gene: NA
j_gene: TRBJ2-1
abundance: few
v_gene: TRBV7-2
CDR3nt: TGTGCCAGCAGCGCACTCCCTTCCTCCTACAATGAGCAGTTCTTC
CDR3aa: CASSALPSSYNEQFF

d_gene: TRBD2
j_gene: TRBJ2-2
abundance: few
v_gene: TRBV6-2/TRBV6-3
CDR3nt: TGTGCCAGCAGGCCCGGGACTAGACACACCGGGGAGCTGTTTTTT
CDR3aa: CASRPGTRHTGELFF

d_gene: NA
j_gene: TRBJ2-1
abundance: NA
v_gene: TRBV11-3
CDR3nt: TGTGCCAGCAGCTTAGGGGCCGCGGATGAGCAGTTCTTC
CDR3aa: CASSLGAADEQFF

d_gene: TRBD2
j_gene: TRBJ2-7
abundance: NA
v_gene: TRBV9
CDR3nt: TGTGCCAGCAGCGTATCCGGGACTAGCGGGAGGGCCGGTTCCGAGCAGTACTTC
CDR3aa: CASSVSGTSGRAGSEQYF

d_gene: NA
j_gene: TRBJ2-7
abundance: few
v_gene: TRBV10-3
CDR3nt: TGTGCCATCAGTGAGTCAGGTTATGCCTACGAGCAGTACTTC
CDR3aa: CAISESGYAYEQYF

d_gene: NA
j_gene: TRBJ2-2
abundance: NA
v_gene: TRBV2
CDR3nt: TGTGCCAGCAGTCGAACGGGACACTACACCGGGGAGCTGTTTTTT
CDR3aa: CASSRTGHYTGELFF

d_gene: NA
j_gene: TRBJ2-7
abundance: NA
v_gene: TRBV27
CDR3nt: TGTGCCAGCAGTTCCACACAAACCTACGAGCAGTACTTC
CDR3aa: CASSSTQTYEQYF

d_gene: NA
j_gene: TRBJ2-5
abundance: few
v_gene: TRBV27
CDR3nt: TGTGCCAGCAGTTTACGCCCCAGAGGGACCCAGTACTTC
CDR3aa: CASSLRPRGTQYF

d_gene: NA
j_gene: TRBJ2-5
abundance: few
v_gene: TRBV29-1
CDR3nt: TGCAGCGTGGAGGACAACCAAGAGACCCAGTACTTC
CDR3aa: CSVEDNQETQYF

d_gene: TRBD2
j_gene: TRBJ2-1
abundance: few
v_gene: TRBV29-1
CDR3nt: TGCAGCGTTGCGACTAGCGGGAGTGTTTCTAATGAGCAGTTCTTC
CDR3aa: CSVATSGSVSNEQFF

d_gene: TRBD2
j_gene: TRBJ2-1
abundance: NA
v_gene: TRBV2
CDR3nt: TGTGCCACCAGACTAGCGGGGGGGCCCCACAATGAGCAGTTCTTC
CDR3aa: CATRLAGGPHNEQFF

d_gene: NA
j_gene: TRBJ2-1
abundance: few
v_gene: TRBV29-1
CDR3nt: TGCAGCGTTCGATCTAGCGCAGGTAACAATGAGCAGTTCTTC
CDR3aa: CSVRSSAGNNEQFF

d_gene: TRBD1
j_gene: TRBJ1-1
abundance: NA
v_gene: TRBV4-2
CDR3nt: TGTGCCAGCAGCCCATACCAGACAGGGAAGGTAAACACTGAAGCTTTCTTT
CDR3aa: CASSPYQTGKVNTEAFF

d_gene: NA
j_gene: TRBJ1-1
abundance: few
v_gene: TRBV7-2
CDR3nt: TGTGCCAGCAGCTTATCGCCCGTCCACCGGGGGACTGAAGCTTTCTTT
CDR3aa: CASSLSPVHRGTEAFF

d_gene: NA
j_gene: TRBJ2-3
abundance: NA
v_gene: TRBV20-1
CDR3nt: TGCAGTGCTAGTCTAGATGCTAGCACAGATACGCAGTATTTT
CDR3aa: CSASLDASTDTQYF

d_gene: NA
j_gene: TRBJ1-3
abundance: NA
v_gene: TRBV7-9
CDR3nt: TGTGCCAGCAGCCCGAGCCTGGGAAGCTCTGGAAACACCATATATTTT
CDR3aa: CASSPSLGSSGNTIYF

d_gene: TRBD2
j_gene: TRBJ2-3
abundance: many
v_gene: TRBV13
CDR3nt: TGTGCCAGCAGCTTAGGCCGTAGCGGGGGGCCGAACACAGATACGCAGTATTTT
CDR3aa: CASSLGRSGGPNTDTQYF

d_gene: TRBD1
j_gene: TRBJ2-3
abundance: few
v_gene: TRBV12-3/TRBV12-4
CDR3nt: TGTGCCAGCAGTTTGAACGACAGGGGGGGAGCGCAGTATTTT
CDR3aa: CASSLNDRGGAQYF

d_gene: NA
j_gene: TRBJ1-2
abundance: NA
v_gene: TRBV7-2
CDR3nt: TGTGCCAGCAGCTTAGTGGCACAGCTCAACTATGGCTACACCTTC
CDR3aa: CASSLVAQLNYGYTF

d_gene: NA
j_gene: TRBJ2-7
abundance: NA
v_gene: TRBV12-3/TRBV12-4
CDR3nt: TGTGCCAGCAGTCGTACCGGGGCAGCTGCCTACGAGCAGTACTTC
CDR3aa: CASSRTGAAAYEQYF

d_gene: NA
j_gene: TRBJ2-7
abundance: NA
v_gene: TRBV2
CDR3nt: TGTGCCAGCAGACAATGGGACGAGCAGTACTTC
CDR3aa: CASRQWDEQYF

d_gene: NA
j_gene: TRBJ2-3
abundance: NA
v_gene: TRBV7-9
CDR3nt: TGTGCCCCCGGTACGGATACGCAGTATTTT
CDR3aa: CAPGTDTQYF

d_gene: TRBD1
j_gene: TRBJ2-3
abundance: NA
v_gene: TRBV12-3/TRBV12-4
CDR3nt: TGTGCCAGCACTCAAACGACAGGGGGCATGGATACGCAGTATTTT
CDR3aa: CASTQTTGGMDTQYF

d_gene: NA
j_gene: TRBJ1-6
abundance: few
v_gene: TRBV7-2
CDR3nt: TGTGCCAGCAGCTTAGCGGTGGGTCTTGGCAGGAGGACCCTCCACTTT
CDR3aa: CASSLAVGLGRRTLHF

d_gene: NA
j_gene: TRBJ2-1
abundance: NA
v_gene: TRBV4-3
CDR3nt: TGCGCCAGCAGCCAAGATGCGGGGACTGTCGGGAATGAGCAGTTCTTC
CDR3aa: CASSQDAGTVGNEQFF

d_gene: NA
j_gene: TRBJ2-5
abundance: many
v_gene: TRBV7-6
CDR3nt: TGTGCCAGCAGCTTATCAGGGTCCCAAGAGACCCAGTACTTC
CDR3aa: CASSLSGSQETQYF

d_gene: TRBD2
j_gene: TRBJ2-1
abundance: NA
v_gene: TRBV6-5
CDR3nt: TGTGCCAGCAGTTGGGATGGACTAGCGGGGATTAGTGAGCAGTTCTTC
CDR3aa: CASSWDGLAGISEQFF

d_gene: TRBD2
j_gene: TRBJ2-2
abundance: few
v_gene: TRBV4-1
CDR3nt: TGCGCCAGCGGCGGGACTAGCGGGAGACGCACCGGGGAGCTGTTTTTT
CDR3aa: CASGGTSGRRTGELFF

d_gene: NA
j_gene: TRBJ2-4
abundance: NA
v_gene: TRBV20-1
CDR3nt: TGCAGTGCCCCGGAGGGGGCCAAAAACATTCAGTACTTC
CDR3aa: CSAPEGAKNIQYF

d_gene: NA
j_gene: TRBJ1-1
abundance: few
v_gene: TRBV10-3
CDR3nt: TGTGCCATCAGTGACAGGGTGAGGATGAACACTGAAGCTTTCTTT
CDR3aa: CAISDRVRMNTEAFF

d_gene: TRBD2
j_gene: TRBJ2-5
abundance: NA
v_gene: TRBV4-1
CDR3nt: TGCGCCAGCAGCCCCGGACTAGCGGGACAAGAGACCCAGTACTTC
CDR3aa: CASSPGLAGQETQYF

d_gene: NA
j_gene: TRBJ2-7
abundance: few
v_gene: TRBV5-1
CDR3nt: TGCGCCAGCAGCCTGGACAGTACGAGTTACGAGCAGTACTTC
CDR3aa: CASSLDSTSYEQYF

d_gene: NA
j_gene: TRBJ1-6
abundance: NA
v_gene: TRBV7-2
CDR3nt: TGTGCCACCAGACGTGGGACCTCCGGAGGTTCACCCCTCCACTTT
CDR3aa: CATRRGTSGGSPLHF

d_gene: NA
j_gene: TRBJ1-5
abundance: few
v_gene: TRBV2
CDR3nt: TGTGCCAGCAGTGAACTACGACTTCAGCCCCAGCATTTT
CDR3aa: CASSELRLQPQHF

d_gene: TRBD1
j_gene: TRBJ1-1
abundance: NA
v_gene: TRBV6-2/TRBV6-3
CDR3nt: TGTGCCAGCAGTCCCAGGGACAGGTTGGAGCCTGAAGCTTTCTTT
CDR3aa: CASSPRDRLEPEAFF

d_gene: NA
j_gene: TRBJ2-4
abundance: NA
v_gene: TRBV7-2
CDR3nt: TGTGCCAGCAGCTTGAACACAGGCATTCAGTACTTC
CDR3aa: CASSLNTGIQYF

d_gene: TRBD2
j_gene: TRBJ2-1
abundance: few
v_gene: TRBV13
CDR3nt: TGTGCCAGCAGCCTACCGGGAGGCACCTACAATGAGCAGTTCTTC
CDR3aa: CASSLPGGTYNEQFF

d_gene: NA
j_gene: TRBJ1-1
abundance: NA
v_gene: TRBV11-3
CDR3nt: TGTGCCAGCCAACAGGGAATGAACACTGAAGCTTTCTTT
CDR3aa: CASQQGMNTEAFF

d_gene: NA
j_gene: TRBJ1-2
abundance: NA
v_gene: TRBV3-1
CDR3nt: TGTGCCAGCAGCCAAGATTCCCGGGGAGAGTCCTATGGCTACACCTTC
CDR3aa: CASSQDSRGESYGYTF

d_gene: TRBD2
j_gene: TRBJ2-1
abundance: NA
v_gene: TRBV7-2
CDR3nt: TGTGCCAGCAGCTCGGGACTAGCGGGACCGGGGTTCTTC
CDR3aa: CASSSGLAGPGFF

d_gene: NA
j_gene: TRBJ1-1
abundance: few
v_gene: TRBV4-2
CDR3nt: TGTGCCAGCAGCCCGAAAATCAGAAACACTGAAGCTTTCTTT
CDR3aa: CASSPKIRNTEAFF

d_gene: NA
j_gene: TRBJ1-1
abundance: NA
v_gene: TRBV29-1
CDR3nt: TGCAGCGTTGAGGTCATTGAAGCTTTCTTT
CDR3aa: CSVEVIEAFF

d_gene: TRBD2
j_gene: TRBJ2-3
abundance: few
v_gene: TRBV7-8
CDR3nt: TGTGCCAGCAGCTTACGCCTTGGAGCGGGAAGGGCAGATACGCAGTATTTT
CDR3aa: CASSLRLGAGRADTQYF

d_gene: NA
j_gene: TRBJ1-1
abundance: NA
v_gene: TRBV5-1
CDR3nt: TGCGCCAGCAGCTTGGCGGGGAAAGCTTTCTTT
CDR3aa: CASSLAGKAFF

d_gene: NA
j_gene: TRBJ2-5
abundance: NA
v_gene: TRBV12-3/TRBV12-4
CDR3nt: TGTGCCAGCAGTTTAGCCCACGGCGGGAAAGAGACCCAGTACTTC
CDR3aa: CASSLAHGGKETQYF

d_gene: NA
j_gene: TRBJ2-7
abundance: few
v_gene: TRBV7-7
CDR3nt: TGTGCTAGCAGCTTAGAATTTGCGGGGGAGCAGTACTTC
CDR3aa: CASSLEFAGEQYF

d_gene: TRBD1
j_gene: TRBJ1-1
abundance: NA
v_gene: TRBV4-2
CDR3nt: TGTGCCAGCAGCCAAGAGGGTAAAGGGGGCGGTGAAGCTTTCTTT
CDR3aa: CASSQEGKGGGEAFF

d_gene: NA
j_gene: TRBJ2-7
abundance: NA
v_gene: TRBV29-1
CDR3nt: TGCAGCGTCCGTCCCTCTGCCTACGAGCAGTACTTC
CDR3aa: CSVRPSAYEQYF

d_gene: NA
j_gene: TRBJ2-2
abundance: few
v_gene: TRBV2
CDR3nt: TGTGCCAGCAGCGTAAAGTCGTACACCGGGGAGCTGTTTTTT
CDR3aa: CASSVKSYTGELFF

d_gene: TRBD2
j_gene: TRBJ2-1
abundance: NA
v_gene: TRBV7-2
CDR3nt: TGTGCCAGCAGCTTAGGGACTAGCGGGAGGGTGTCCATGTTCTTC
CDR3aa: CASSLGTSGRVSMFF

d_gene: NA
j_gene: TRBJ1-5
abundance: NA
v_gene: TRBV4-1
CDR3nt: TGCGCCAGCAGCCCGGGCTTCGGGAATCAGCCCCAGCATTTT
CDR3aa: CASSPGFGNQPQHF

d_gene: NA
j_gene: TRBJ2-5
abundance: NA
v_gene: TRBV2
CDR3nt: TGTGCCAGCAATGGAGAGACCCAGTACTTC
CDR3aa: CASNGETQYF

d_gene: TRBD2
j_gene: TRBJ2-3
abundance: few
v_gene: TRBV4-1
CDR3nt: TGCGCCAGCAGCCAAGATTTGGTAGCGGGAGATACGCAGTATTTT
CDR3aa: CASSQDLVAGDTQYF

d_gene: NA
j_gene: TRBJ1-2
abundance: few
v_gene: TRBV29-1
CDR3nt: TGCAGCGTTGATACAGGGTATTTTCTCGACTTC
CDR3aa: CSVDTGYFLDF